This T cell receptor beta chain was identified during a study of blood T cell repertoires in COVID-19. Study background: Samples of COVID-19 (acute and convalescent) were obtained from the United States, Italy and Spain. T cells, B-cell-depleted T cells, or PBMCs supplied cDNA or gDNA.

This table comes from immunoSEQ multiplex PCR, and its TCRdb copy is limited to in-frame clones, with some not included. The data contain 52,000 or so clones, about 88% of them singletons. V lost 6 bases, J lost 8 bases, and 5 bases stayed unmatched. This CDR3 contains 12 residues. Per germline, CDR1 MNHEY and CDR2 SVGAGI. What was sequenced was peripheral blood. This clonotype originated in a man aged 55 to 70 with active COVID-19. The J gene is TRBJ1-2, the V gene TRBV6-5; 8 positions match TRBD1. The CDR3 nucleotides read TGTGCCAGCAGGACACAGGGGGGGGGCTACACCTTC. As protein: CASRTQGGGYTF.